The next 10 T cell receptor beta chains were all read from a single sample in a study of OX40 agonist ivuxolimab in advanced cancers. Assay: immunoSEQ multiplex PCR; the TCRdb copy retains only in-frame clones and omits some. This sample yields roughly 100,000 clones, of which around nine tenths are seen a single time; about 1.5% belongs to the top ten. Sample: CD4+ or CD8+ T cells sorted from blood, taken in a trial of the OX40 agonist ivuxolimab. The origin of the receptors is an adult with an advanced solid tumor such as melanoma, head and neck, liver or kidney cancer.

This clone was detected only once. The chain carries TRBV30 and TRBJ2-7, with 9 bases aligning to TRBD1. V lost 2 bases, J lost 4 bases, and 9 bases stayed unmatched. This CDR3 has 15 amino acids. In germline, CDR1 is GTSNPN, CDR2 SVGIG (reference sequence). The CDR3 is CAWSQGRTGVYEQYF. The DNA of the CDR3 is TGTGCCTGGAGTCAGGGGAGGACAGGGGTTTACGAGCAGTACTTC.

This clone occurred a few times. The chain joins TRBV9 to TRBJ2-7; possibly TRBD2 for D (6 bases). Germline V gene data show CDR1 as SGDLS and CDR2 as YYNGEE. V shed 3 bases and J shed 2 bases, with 12 bases lying between them. CDR3 length equals 14 residues. The CDR3 here is CASSGGLTAYEQYF. As DNA, the CDR3 is TGTGCCAGCAGCGGTGGACTAACTGCCTACGAGCAGTACTTC.

J is TRBJ1-2 and V is TRBV4-1, with D maybe TRBD1 (5 bases). Germline-derived CDR1 and CDR2 are MGHRA and YSYEKL. The V and J ends lost 1 base and 5 bases respectively, with 8 bases between them. The CDR3 covers 13 residues. CDR3 sequence (DNA): TGCGCCAGCAGCCAAGGGGGGGTATATGGCTACACCTTC. Translation: CASSQGGVYGYTF.

The CDR3 sequence: CARGGDSELNEKLFF. The CDR3 nucleotides read TGTGCCCGTGGGGGGGACAGCGAGCTTAATGAAAAACTGTTTTTT. The chain uses TRBV30 and TRBJ1-4, with 7 nucleotides matching TRBD1. CDR1 and CDR2 from the germline V gene are GTSNPN and SVGIG (reference sequence). Trimming removed 8 bases from V and 4 bases from J; junction bases left unmatched: 13. The length of the CDR3 is 15 residues.

The chain has TRBV7-8 and TRBJ1-1; D is unclear. The length of the CDR3 is 11 residues. Germline V lookup: CDR1 SGHVS, CDR2 FQNEAQ. V gave up 3 bases and J gave up 3 bases, with 2 bases separating them. DNA for the CDR3: TGTGCCAGCAGCTTGTACACTGAAGCTTTCTTT. Translated: CASSLYTEAFF.

The chain carries TRBV6-5 and TRBJ2-6; no clear D. The germline V gene encodes CDR1 MNHEY and CDR2 SVGAGI. The CDR3 contains 15 residues. The V gene lost 0 bases and the J gene lost 1 base, with 4 bases spanning the gap. The CDR3 is CASSYSGSGANVLTF. The CDR3 region has the DNA TGTGCCAGCAGTTACTCGGGGTCTGGGGCCAACGTCCTGACTTTC.

This chain uses TRBV15 with TRBJ1-5; TRBD1 aligns across 11 bases. This CDR3 comprises 16 residues. Trimming at V came to 1 base and at J to 1 base, leaving 0 bases not matched to a gene. CDR1 and CDR2 (germline): LNHNV, YYDKDF (reference sequence). Written as DNA, the CDR3 is TGTGCCACCAGCAGAGGGGACAGGGGGAGCAATCAGCCCCAGCATTTT. Its protein product is CATSRGDRGSNQPQHF.

The V gene is TRBV2, the J gene TRBJ1-5; D might be TRBD1 (6 bases). The V and J ends lost 2 bases and 3 bases respectively, with 17 bases between them. CDR3 length: 17 amino acids. CDR1 SNHLY and CDR2 FYNNEI come from the germline V gene. The CDR3 sequence is CASSETGGRGANQPQHF. The CDR3 DNA follows: TGTGCCAGCAGTGAAACGGGGGGGCGCGGCGCCAATCAGCCCCAGCATTTT.

The chain links TRBV5-1 to TRBJ2-3; 8 bases are shared with TRBD2. Germline CDR1 SGHRS, CDR2 YFSETQ. The CDR3 totals 15 residues. The trim removed 3 bases at V and 2 bases at J, leaving 5 bases unmatched. DNA for the CDR3: TGCGCCAGCAGCTCGGTACTAGCGGTCACAGATACGCAGTATTTT. Amino acid sequence: CASSSVLAVTDTQYF.

The chain employs TRBV5-6 and TRBJ1-1; D is uncertain. The germline gives CDR1 SGHDT, CDR2 YYEEEE. The CDR3 length is 14 residues. V was clipped by 4 bases and J by 6 bases, with 16 bases between them. CDR3 sequence (DNA): TGTGCCAGCAGCCCCAGCCATTCCAGCCCTGAAGCTTTCTTT. It specifies CASSPSHSSPEAFF.